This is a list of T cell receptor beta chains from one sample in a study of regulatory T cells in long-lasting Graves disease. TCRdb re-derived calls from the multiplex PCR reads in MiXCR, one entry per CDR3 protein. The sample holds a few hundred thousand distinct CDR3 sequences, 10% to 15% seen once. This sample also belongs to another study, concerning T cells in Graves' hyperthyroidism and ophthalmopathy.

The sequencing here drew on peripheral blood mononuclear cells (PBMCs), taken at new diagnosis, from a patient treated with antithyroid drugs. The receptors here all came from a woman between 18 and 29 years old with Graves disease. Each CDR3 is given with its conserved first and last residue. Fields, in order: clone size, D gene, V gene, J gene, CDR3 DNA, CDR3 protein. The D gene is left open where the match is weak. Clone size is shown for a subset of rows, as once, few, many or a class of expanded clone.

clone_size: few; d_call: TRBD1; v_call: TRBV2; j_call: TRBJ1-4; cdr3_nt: TGTGCCAGCAGTGAAGCGCTTCGGGGGCAGGGGGTGGCAAATGAAAAACTGTTTTTT; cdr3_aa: CASSEALRGQGVANEKLFF
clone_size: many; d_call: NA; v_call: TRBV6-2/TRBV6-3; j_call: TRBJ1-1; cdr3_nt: TGTGCCAGCACTGGACAGAGTTCGTACACTGAAGCTTTCTTT; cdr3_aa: CASTGQSSYTEAFF
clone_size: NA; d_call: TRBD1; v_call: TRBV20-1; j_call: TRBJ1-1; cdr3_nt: TGCAGTGCTCCATTCCGGGACAGGGGGTTCACTGAAGCTTTCTTT; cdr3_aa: CSAPFRDRGFTEAFF
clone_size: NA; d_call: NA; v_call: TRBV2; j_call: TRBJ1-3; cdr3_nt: TGTGCCAGCAGTGGGCCCGGGGGCTCTGGAAACACCATATATTTT; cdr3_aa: CASSGPGGSGNTIYF
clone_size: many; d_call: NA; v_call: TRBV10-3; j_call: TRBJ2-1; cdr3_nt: TGTGCCATCAAACGGGAGAATGCCTACAATGAGCAGTTCTTC; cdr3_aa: CAIKRENAYNEQFF
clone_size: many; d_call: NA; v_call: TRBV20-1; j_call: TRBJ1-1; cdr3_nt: TGCAGTGCTAGAGTGGGAAGGAACACTGAAGCTTTCTTT; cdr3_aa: CSARVGRNTEAFF
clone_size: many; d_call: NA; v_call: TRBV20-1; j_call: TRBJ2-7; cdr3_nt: TGCAGTCCCTTCTCCAGGGCCTACGAGCAGTACTTC; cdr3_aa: CSPFSRAYEQYF
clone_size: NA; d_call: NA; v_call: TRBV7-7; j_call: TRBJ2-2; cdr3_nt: TGTGCTAGCAGCTTCGACGGGCTCGGGGAGCTGTTTTTT; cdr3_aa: CASSFDGLGELFF
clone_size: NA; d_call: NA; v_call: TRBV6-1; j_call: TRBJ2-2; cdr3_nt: TGTGCCACCTACAGGGAAGGGGAAACCGGGGAGCTGTTTTTT; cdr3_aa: CATYREGETGELFF
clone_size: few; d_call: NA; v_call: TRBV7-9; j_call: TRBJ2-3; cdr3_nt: TGTGCCAGCAGCTGGGGCACGACGGATACGCAGTATTTT; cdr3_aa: CASSWGTTDTQYF
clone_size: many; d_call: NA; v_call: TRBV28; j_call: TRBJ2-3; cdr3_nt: TGTGCCAGCAGTTTATCGGGCAGGGCCTCTGATACGCAGTATTTT; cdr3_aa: CASSLSGRASDTQYF
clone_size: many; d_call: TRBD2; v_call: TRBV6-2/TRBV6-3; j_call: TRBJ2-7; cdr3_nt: TGTGCCAGCACCTTTCTCCCTAGCGGGAGGGCCTCCTACGAGCAGTACTTC; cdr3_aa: CASTFLPSGRASYEQYF
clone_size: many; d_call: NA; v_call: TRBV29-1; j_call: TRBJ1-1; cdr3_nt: TGCAGCGTTGAAAGACGCCTTATGAACACTGAAGCTTTCTTT; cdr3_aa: CSVERRLMNTEAFF
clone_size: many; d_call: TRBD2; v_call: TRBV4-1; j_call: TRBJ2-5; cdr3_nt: TGCGCCAGCAGCCTAACTAGCGGCTCCAGAATGCAGACCCAGTACTTC; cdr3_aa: CASSLTSGSRMQTQYF
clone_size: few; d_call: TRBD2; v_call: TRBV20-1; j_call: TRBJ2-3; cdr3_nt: TGCAGTGCTAGGGGCTTTTACGGGAGGGCCACAGATACGCAGTATTTT; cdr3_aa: CSARGFYGRATDTQYF
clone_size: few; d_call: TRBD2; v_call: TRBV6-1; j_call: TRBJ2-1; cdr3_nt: TGTGCCACCTTGGGGGCGGGGGGGCTGGGATACAATGAGCAGTTCTTC; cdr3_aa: CATLGAGGLGYNEQFF
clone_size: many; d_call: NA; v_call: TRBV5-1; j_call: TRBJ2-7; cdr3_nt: TGCGCCAGCAGCTTGGGATCGGAGTACCCCTACGAGCAGTACTTC; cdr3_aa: CASSLGSEYPYEQYF
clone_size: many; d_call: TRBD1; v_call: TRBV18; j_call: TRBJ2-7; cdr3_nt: TGTGCCAGCTCAAACAAGGCAGGACAGGGCTACGAGCAGTACTTC; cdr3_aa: CASSNKAGQGYEQYF
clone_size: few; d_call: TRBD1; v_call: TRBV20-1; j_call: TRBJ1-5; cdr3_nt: TGCAGTGCTAGGGCCCCGATGGAGGGGACAGGGAATCAGCCCCAGCATTTT; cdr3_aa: CSARAPMEGTGNQPQHF
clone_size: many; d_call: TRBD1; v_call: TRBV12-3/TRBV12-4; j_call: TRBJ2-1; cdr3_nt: TGTGCCAGCAGTTTCTCATTCCTCCCGGACAGGGGCCGGCAGGGCCGGGAGCAGTTCTTC; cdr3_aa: CASSFSFLPDRGRQGREQFF
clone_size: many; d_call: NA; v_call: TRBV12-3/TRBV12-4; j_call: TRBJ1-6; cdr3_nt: TGTGCCAGCAGTTTCCTCAGGGATTCACCCCTCCACTTT; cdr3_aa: CASSFLRDSPLHF
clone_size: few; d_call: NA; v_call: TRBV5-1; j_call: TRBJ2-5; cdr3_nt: TGCGCCAGCAGCTTGGGACAGGTCAGGGAGACCCAGTACTTC; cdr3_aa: CASSLGQVRETQYF
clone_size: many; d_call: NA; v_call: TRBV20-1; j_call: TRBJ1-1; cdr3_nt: TGCAGTGCTAGAGATCCGGGTCGACAGGTTCTCGGTGAAGCTTTCTTT; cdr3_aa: CSARDPGRQVLGEAFF
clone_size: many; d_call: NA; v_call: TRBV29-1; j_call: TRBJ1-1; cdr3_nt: TGCAGCGTCGATCACCGCACTGAAGCTTTCTTT; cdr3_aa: CSVDHRTEAFF
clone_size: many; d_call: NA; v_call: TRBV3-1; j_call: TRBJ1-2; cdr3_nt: TGTGCCAGCAGCCTAACAGGGCGAATCAGCTATGGCTACACCTTC; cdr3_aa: CASSLTGRISYGYTF
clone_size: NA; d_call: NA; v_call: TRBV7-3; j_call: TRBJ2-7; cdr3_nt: TGTGCCAGCAGCTACTACCCGGGACGGGCCTACGAGCAGTACTTC; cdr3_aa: CASSYYPGRAYEQYF
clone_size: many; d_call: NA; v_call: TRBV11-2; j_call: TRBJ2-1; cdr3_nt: TGTGCCAGCAGCACAACGATGACGGACGAGCAGTTCTTC; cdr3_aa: CASSTTMTDEQFF
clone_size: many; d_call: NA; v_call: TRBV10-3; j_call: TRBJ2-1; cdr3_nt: TGTGCCATCAGTGAGGGGATCTCCTACAATGAGCAGTTCTTC; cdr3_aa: CAISEGISYNEQFF
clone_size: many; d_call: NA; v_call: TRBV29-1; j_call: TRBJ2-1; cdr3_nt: TGCAGCGTCAACGGTGTCGGGGATGAGCAGTTCTTC; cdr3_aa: CSVNGVGDEQFF
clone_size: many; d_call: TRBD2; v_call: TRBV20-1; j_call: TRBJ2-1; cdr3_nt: TGCAGTGCTAGAGATACAGCGGGAGATGGAGATGAGCAGTTCTTC; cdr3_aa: CSARDTAGDGDEQFF
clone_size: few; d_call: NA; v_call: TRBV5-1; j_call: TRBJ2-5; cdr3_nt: TGCGCCAGCAGCTTCGAGGGGGGGACCCTTGGTGGGACCCAGTACTTC; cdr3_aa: CASSFEGGTLGGTQYF
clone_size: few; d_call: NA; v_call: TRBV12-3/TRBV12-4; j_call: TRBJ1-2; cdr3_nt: TGTGCCAGCACTTCCGGGCCCGACATTGGCTACACCTTC; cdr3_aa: CASTSGPDIGYTF
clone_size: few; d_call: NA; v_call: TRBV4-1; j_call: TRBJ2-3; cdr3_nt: TGCGCCAGCAGCCAAGAGGGCAAGGTTACGGCAGATACGCAGTATTTT; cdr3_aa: CASSQEGKVTADTQYF
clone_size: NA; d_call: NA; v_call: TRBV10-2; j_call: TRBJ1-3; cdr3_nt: TGCGCCAGCAGCTTAACATTCTCTGGAAACACCATATATTTT; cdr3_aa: CASSLTFSGNTIYF
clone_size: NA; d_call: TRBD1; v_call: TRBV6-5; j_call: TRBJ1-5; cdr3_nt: TGTGCCAGCAGTTCGTTTCAAGACAGGGAGGGCAATCAGCCCCAGCATTTT; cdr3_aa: CASSSFQDREGNQPQHF
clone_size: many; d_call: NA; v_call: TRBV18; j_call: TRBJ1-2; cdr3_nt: TGTGCCAGCTCACCAATAAGGGCGGACAGCTACACCTTC; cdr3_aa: CASSPIRADSYTF
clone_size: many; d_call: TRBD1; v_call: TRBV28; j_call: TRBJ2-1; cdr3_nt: TGTGCCAGCAGTATAAGGACAGGGATGCCCTACAATGAGCAGTTCTTC; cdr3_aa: CASSIRTGMPYNEQFF
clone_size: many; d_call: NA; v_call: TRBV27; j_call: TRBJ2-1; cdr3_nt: TGTGCCAGCCAGATTGCAAGCTCCTACAATGAGCAGTTCTTC; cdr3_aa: CASQIASSYNEQFF
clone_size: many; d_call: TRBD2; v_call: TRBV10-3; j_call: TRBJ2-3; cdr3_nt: TGTGCCATCAGTGAGTCGTTGGCGGGAGAGACAGATACGCAGTATTTT; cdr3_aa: CAISESLAGETDTQYF
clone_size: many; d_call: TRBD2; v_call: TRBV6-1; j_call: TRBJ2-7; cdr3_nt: TGTGCCAGCAGGACGGGACTAGCGTCAGCCTACGAGCAGTACTTC; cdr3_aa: CASRTGLASAYEQYF
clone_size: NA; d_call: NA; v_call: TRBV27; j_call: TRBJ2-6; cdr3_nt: TGTGCCAGCAGCCGGGGGTGGCCTGGGGCCAACGTCCTGACTTTC; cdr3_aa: CASSRGWPGANVLTF
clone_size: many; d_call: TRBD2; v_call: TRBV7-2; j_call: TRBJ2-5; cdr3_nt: TGTGCCAGCAGCTCCCTCCGGCTAGCGGCCATAGAGACCCAGTACTTC; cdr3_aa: CASSSLRLAAIETQYF
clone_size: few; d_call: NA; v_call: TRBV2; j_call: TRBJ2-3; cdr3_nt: TGTGCCAGCGAGAGAGTGCGGGTAGACTACACAGATACGCAGTATTTT; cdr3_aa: CASERVRVDYTDTQYF
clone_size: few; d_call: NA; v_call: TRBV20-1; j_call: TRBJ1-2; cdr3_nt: TGCAGTGCTAGAGTGAGCGGCCGATGGACTGGTGGCTACACCTTC; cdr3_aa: CSARVSGRWTGGYTF